This TCR beta chain was observed in a study of cytomegalovirus exposure and HLA in healthy donors. Study-wide findings and caveats: For TCR beta chains, V- and J-gene trimming was later linked to a missense DCLRE1C variant.

13 Jbeta primers and 60 Vbeta primers were used for the PCR. Assay used: immunoSEQ multiplex PCR; TCRdb lists only in-frame clones, some missing. The data contain approximately 31,000 clones, approximately 90% of them singletons. The length of the CDR3 is 14 residues. Regarding this clone: Its antigen is as yet unknown.

The sample consisted of PBMCs. This chain connects TRBV21-1 to TRBJ1-2. TRBV21-1 is labeled a pseudogene. The receptor was isolated from a boy under 18 in good health and CMV-seronegative. The CDR3 here is CASSKAKGRSGYTF. The CDR3 nucleotides read TGTGCCAGCAGCAAAGCTAAGGGGAGGAGTGGCTACACCTTC.